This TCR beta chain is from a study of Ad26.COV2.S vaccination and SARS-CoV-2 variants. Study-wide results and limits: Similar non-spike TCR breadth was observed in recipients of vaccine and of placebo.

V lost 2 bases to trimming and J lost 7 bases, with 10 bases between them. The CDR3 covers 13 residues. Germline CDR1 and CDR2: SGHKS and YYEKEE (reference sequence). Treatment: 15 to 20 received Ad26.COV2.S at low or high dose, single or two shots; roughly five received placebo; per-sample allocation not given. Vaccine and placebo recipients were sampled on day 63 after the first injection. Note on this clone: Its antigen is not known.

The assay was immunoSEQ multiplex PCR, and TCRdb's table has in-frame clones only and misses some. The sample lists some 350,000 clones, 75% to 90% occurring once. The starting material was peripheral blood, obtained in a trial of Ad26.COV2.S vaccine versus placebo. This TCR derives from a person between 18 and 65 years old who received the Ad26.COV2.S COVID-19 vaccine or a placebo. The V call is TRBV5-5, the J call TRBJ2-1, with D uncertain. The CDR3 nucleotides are TGTGCCAGCAGCTTCTGGAATTGGAATGAGCAGTTCTTC. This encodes CASSFWNWNEQFF. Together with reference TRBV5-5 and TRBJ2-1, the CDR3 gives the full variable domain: DAGVTQSPTHLIKTRGQQVTLRCSPISGHKSVSWYQQVLGQGPQFIFQYYEKEERGRGNFPDRFSARQFPNYSSELNVNALLLGDSALYLCASSFWNWNEQFFGPGTRLTVL.